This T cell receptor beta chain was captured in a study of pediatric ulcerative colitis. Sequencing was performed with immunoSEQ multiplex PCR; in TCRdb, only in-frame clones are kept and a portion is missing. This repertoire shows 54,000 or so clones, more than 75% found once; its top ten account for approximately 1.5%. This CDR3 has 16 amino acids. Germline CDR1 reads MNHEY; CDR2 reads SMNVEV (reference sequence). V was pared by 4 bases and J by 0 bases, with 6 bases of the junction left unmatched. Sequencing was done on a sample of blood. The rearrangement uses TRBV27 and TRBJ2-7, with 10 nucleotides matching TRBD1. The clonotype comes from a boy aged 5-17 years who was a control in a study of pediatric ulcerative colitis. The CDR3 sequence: CASSSLRTGGSYEQYF. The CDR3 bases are TGTGCCAGCAGTTCCCTCCGGACAGGGGGCTCCTACGAGCAGTACTTC.